Each of the 8 T cell receptor beta chains below was sequenced from the same sample in a study of PD-L1 blockade in urothelial cancer. TCRdb keeps only in-frame clones here, not all; method: immunoSEQ multiplex PCR. The sample records tens of thousands of clones, around 79% being singletons. This sample comprised PBMCs, obtained around atezolizumab (anti-PD-L1) treatment. The receptors originated from a man between 65 and 85 years old with urothelial cancer.

This clone was detected only once. V gene TRBV5-1 combines with J gene TRBJ1-3; 9 bases are a match to TRBD1. Germline V lookup: CDR1 SGHRS, CDR2 YFSETQ. The CDR3 is 15 amino acids. V shed 7 bases and J 6 bases; nucleotides not matched to a gene: 11. In DNA form, the CDR3 reads TGCGCCAGCTCCCCTAGAACAGGGGGCGAAAACACCATATATTTT. Amino acids: CASSPRTGGENTIYF.

The chain links TRBV15 to TRBJ1-2; 8 bases are shared with TRBD1. This CDR3 has 13 residues. The J segment lost 7 bases and the V segment lost 5 bases, leaving 6 bases of the junction unmatched. CDR1 is LNHNV, CDR2 YYDKDF, per germline (reference sequence). CDR3 nucleotides: TGTGCCACCAGCGCGCGGACAGGGAGTGGCTACACCTTC. The encoded protein is CATSARTGSGYTF.

This clone appeared once. The chain employs TRBV6-6 and TRBJ2-7; 9 bases align to TRBD2. The J segment lost 2 bases and the V segment lost 4 bases, leaving 6 bases of the junction unmatched. The V gene's germline CDR1 is MNHNY and CDR2 SVGAGI (reference sequence). The CDR3 contains 15 residues. CDR3 protein: CASSSTSGETYEQYF. The CDR3 DNA reads TGTGCCAGCAGTTCGACTAGCGGAGAGACCTACGAGCAGTACTTC.

V is TRBV28 and J is TRBJ1-4; D might be TRBD1 (6 bases). Trimming shortened V by 7 bases and J by 8 bases, and 17 bases separated the two germline ends. The CDR3 covers 14 residues. The V gene's germline CDR1 is MDHEN and CDR2 SYDVKM. CDR3 sequence: CASTLGGGGEKLFF. The CDR3 DNA reads TGTGCCAGCACCTTGGGAGGGGGTGGGGAAAAACTGTTTTTT.

This clone was observed a few times. The chain employs TRBV19 and TRBJ2-3; no firm D call. The germline V gene has CDR1 LNHDA and CDR2 SQIVND (reference sequence). Trimming pared 6 bases from V and 0 bases from J, leaving 13 bases between. The CDR3 spans 15 residues. CDR3 amino acids: CASRLSESSTDTQYF. CDR3 bases: TGTGCCAGTAGGCTGTCCGAGAGTAGCACAGATACGCAGTATTTT.

A few counts support this clone. The chain employs TRBV5-1 and TRBJ1-1, with 9 bases fitting TRBD1. CDR1 is SGHRS and CDR2 is YFSETQ in the germline V gene. CDR3 size: 16 residues. V trimming: 5 bases; J trimming: 2 bases; junction bases outside the gene matches: 10. The CDR3 DNA sequence: TGCGCCAGCAGTCCGAGGGGACAGGGACTAAACACTGAAGCTTTCTTT. This encodes CASSPRGQGLNTEAFF.

The chain employs TRBV6-5 and TRBJ1-1; tentatively, D is TRBD1 (5 bases). There are 15 residues in the CDR3. Looked up from germline, CDR1 is MNHEY and CDR2 is SVGAGI. The V end was cut by 0 bases, the J end by 3 bases, with 11 bases between. The CDR3 nucleotides read TGTGCCAGCAGTTACTCGACCAGGGCAGACACTGAAGCTTTCTTT. It codes for CASSYSTRADTEAFF.

The chain links TRBV19 to TRBJ1-5; D unclear. The germline CDR1 and CDR2 sequences are LNHDA and SQIVND (reference sequence). V was pared by 7 bases and J by 7 bases, with 11 bases between. The CDR3 spans 12 residues. CDR3: CASTLGGQPQHF. For the CDR3, the DNA is TGTGCCAGTACTCTAGGTGGCCAGCCCCAGCATTTT.